Following are 4 T cell receptor beta chains from one sample sequenced in a study of T cells in Graves' hyperthyroidism and ophthalmopathy (dated by TCRdb to the late 2010s). The library was obtained by multiplex PCR. The instrument given in TCRdb is Illumina HiSeq 2000. The TCR beta CDR3 regions were amplified from RNA transcripts. A first-round RT-PCR of the TCR CDR3 used the HTBI primer set with the Qiagen OneStep RT-PCR kit. TCRdb itself trimmed the public reads at Q25 with fastp, ran MiXCR and retained productive beta chains. Rows matching on CDR3 protein sequence are summarized as one entry with the most common DNA and genes. The table for this sample lists a few hundred thousand distinct CDR3 sequences; approximately 14% of them were counted only once. The ten most abundant clones make up 15% to 20% of the sample. Sample: blood. Receptors originate from a woman aged 18-30 years with Graves' hyperthyroidism.

This clonotype was found many times. This chain uses TRBV12-3 or TRBV12-4 with TRBJ1-1; tentatively, D is TRBD1 (6 bases). With 4 bases removed from V and 0 bases from J, the gap between germline ends came to 9 bases. The CDR3 is 14 residues long. The CDR3 region is CASSSGQMNTEAFF. CDR3 coding DNA: TGTGCCAGCAGTTCGGGACAAATGAACACTGAAGCTTTCTTT.

The V call is TRBV11-2, the J call TRBJ2-1; tentative D call: TRBD2 (5 bases). Germline loops: CDR1 SGHAT, CDR2 FQNNGV. The length of the CDR3 is 13 residues. V gave up 5 bases and J gave up 6 bases, with 11 bases separating them. CDR3: CASSRERLNEQFF. The CDR3 DNA is TGTGCCAGCAGCCGTGAGCGGCTCAATGAGCAGTTCTTC.

The chain links TRBV7-6 to TRBJ2-3; no reliable D call. Trimming removed 3 bases from V and 0 bases from J, with 10 bases in between. Per the germline V gene, CDR1 is SGHVS and CDR2 is FNYEAQ. This CDR3 is 15 amino acids long. In nucleotides, the CDR3 is TGTGCCAGCAGCTTGAGATCCGCTAGCACAGATACGCAGTATTTT. It yields the protein CASSLRSASTDTQYF.

The chain recombines TRBV5-6 with TRBJ1-1; the match to TRBD1 covers 7 bases. The CDR3 is 16 amino acids. Germline V gives CDR1 SGHDT, CDR2 YYEEEE. V trimming: 4 bases; J trimming: 1 base; junction bases outside the gene matches: 10. CDR3 sequence reads: CASSRLSGQANTEAFF. The CDR3 DNA sequence: TGTGCCAGCAGCCGTTTGAGCGGACAGGCGAACACTGAAGCTTTCTTT.